The T cell receptor beta chain described here comes from a study of lymphopenia after photon versus proton radiotherapy (dated by TCRdb to between 2018 and 2021). For the wider study: In patients with gastrointestinal tumors who developed high-grade lymphopenia, the study compared the immunological effects of photon radiation therapy with those of proton radiation therapy. The roughly 21 patients in the cohort had gastrointestinal tumors, were treated with either photon or proton therapy, and subsequently developed lymphopenia. The goal of the study was to characterize the differences between the two radiation modalities in how they affect the immune system.

The investigation overall reported the following: During treatment, patients who received photon therapy lost naive T cells and TCR diversity and gained effector/memory populations, whereas patients who received proton therapy remained relatively stable. After the lymphocyte count nadir, repertoires from photon-treated patients showed oligoclonal expansion, particularly of CD8+ Temra cells, and this expansion drove the decline in diversity. Among patients across the cohort who died, overall survival time showed an inverse correlation with a larger post-nadir drop in TCR diversity. The survival association was assessed only in patients who died, and better survival with proton therapy was presented by the authors as a possibility rather than a demonstrated result.

With regard to this clone: The specificity of this receptor is unknown. No base quality values were provided; no much bigger clone lies one nucleotide off.

The library was obtained by the immunoSEQ multiplex PCR assay. T cell repertoires were profiled with deep sequencing of rearranged TCR beta loci together with multiparametric flow cytometry. The table comes from immuneACCESS by way of TCRdb, which keeps in-frame sequences with V and J called. Part of the clones is missing from these tables; in studies checked, under half for an unresolved V gene and the rest for unknown reasons. Present in this sample are 25,000 to 30,000 clones, approximately 87% of which were seen just once. The ten largest account for around 47% of the sample. The TCR originated in a woman aged 55-75 years with cholangiocarcinoma. Some clones in this sample may be carry-over from other donors' samples. The specimen comprised peripheral blood, sampled from a patient treated with proton-based radiotherapy.

The CDR3 protein is CASSQEGRRGKNIQYF. The DNA is TGCGCCAGCAGCCAAGAGGGACGCCGGGGCAAAAACATTCAGTACTTC. The chain employs TRBV4-1 and TRBJ2-4; the D gene is possibly TRBD1 or TRBD2, each agreeing over 5 bases. The CDR3, from cysteine to phenylalanine, totals 16 residues. The DNA shown is the 48-base CDR3, in frame from base 1. For CDR1 and CDR2, the germline V gene lists MGHRA and YSYEKL. The junction shows trimming of 0 bases on V and 3 bases on J, plus 12 bases between the germline ends.